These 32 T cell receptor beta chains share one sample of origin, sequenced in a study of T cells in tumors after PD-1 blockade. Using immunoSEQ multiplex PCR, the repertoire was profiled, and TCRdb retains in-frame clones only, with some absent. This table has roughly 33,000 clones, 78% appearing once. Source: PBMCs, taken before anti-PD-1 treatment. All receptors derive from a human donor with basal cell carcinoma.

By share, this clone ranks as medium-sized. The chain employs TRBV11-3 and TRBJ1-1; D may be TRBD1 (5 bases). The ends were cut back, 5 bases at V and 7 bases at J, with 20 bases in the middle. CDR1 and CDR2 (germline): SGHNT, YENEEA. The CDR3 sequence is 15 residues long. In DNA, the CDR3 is TGTGCCAGCAGCCCCCGGAGGGGAACACTGGATGAAGCTTTCTTT. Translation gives CASSPRRGTLDEAFF.

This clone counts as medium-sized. CDR3 DNA: TGCGCCAGCACCCTTGTGGGGGGCTCGGACTATGGCTACACCTTC. Residues: CASTLVGGSDYGYTF. V gene TRBV5-1 combines with J gene TRBJ1-2; possibly TRBD1 for D (6 bases). Germline V gene data show CDR1 as SGHRS and CDR2 as YFSETQ. CDR3 length: 15 amino acids. V lost 6 bases and J lost 3, with 18 bases in between.

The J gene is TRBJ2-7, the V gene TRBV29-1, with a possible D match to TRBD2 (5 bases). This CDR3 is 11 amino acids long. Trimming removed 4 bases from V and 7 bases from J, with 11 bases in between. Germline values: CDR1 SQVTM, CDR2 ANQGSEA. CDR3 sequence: CSVANRGEQYF. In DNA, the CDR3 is TGCAGCGTTGCCAACCGGGGTGAGCAGTACTTC.

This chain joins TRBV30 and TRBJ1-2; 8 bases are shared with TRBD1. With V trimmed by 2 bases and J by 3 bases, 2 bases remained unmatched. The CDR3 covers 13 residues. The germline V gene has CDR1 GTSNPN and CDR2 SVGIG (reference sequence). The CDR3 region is CAWSQGAHYGYTF. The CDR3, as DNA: TGTGCCTGGAGTCAGGGGGCTCACTATGGCTACACCTTC.

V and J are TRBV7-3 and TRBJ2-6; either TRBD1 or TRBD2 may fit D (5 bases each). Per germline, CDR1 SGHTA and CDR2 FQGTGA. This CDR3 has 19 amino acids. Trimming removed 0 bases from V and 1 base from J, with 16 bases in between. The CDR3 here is CASSLTRAGITSGANVLTF. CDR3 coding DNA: TGTGCCAGCAGCTTAACGAGGGCAGGGATCACTTCTGGGGCCAACGTCCTGACTTTC.

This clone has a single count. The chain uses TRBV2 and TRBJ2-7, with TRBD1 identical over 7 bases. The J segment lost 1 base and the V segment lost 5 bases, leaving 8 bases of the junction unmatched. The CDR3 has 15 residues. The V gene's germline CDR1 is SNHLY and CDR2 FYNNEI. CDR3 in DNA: TGTGCCAGCAGTCGAACAGGGGTCAATTCCTACGAGCAGTACTTC. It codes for CASSRTGVNSYEQYF.

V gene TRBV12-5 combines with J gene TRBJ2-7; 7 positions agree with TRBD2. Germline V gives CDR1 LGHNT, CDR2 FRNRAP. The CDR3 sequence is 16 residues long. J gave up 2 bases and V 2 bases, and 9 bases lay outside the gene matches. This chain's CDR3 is CASGLSSGGGAYEQYF. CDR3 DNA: TGTGCTAGTGGTTTGAGTTCTGGGGGGGGAGCCTACGAGCAGTACTTC.

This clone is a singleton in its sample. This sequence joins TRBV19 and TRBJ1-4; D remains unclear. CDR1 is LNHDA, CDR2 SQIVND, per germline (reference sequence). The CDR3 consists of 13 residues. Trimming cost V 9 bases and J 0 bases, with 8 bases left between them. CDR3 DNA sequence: TGTGCCAGCACAACCACAACTAATGAAAAACTGTTTTTT. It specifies CASTTTTNEKLFF.

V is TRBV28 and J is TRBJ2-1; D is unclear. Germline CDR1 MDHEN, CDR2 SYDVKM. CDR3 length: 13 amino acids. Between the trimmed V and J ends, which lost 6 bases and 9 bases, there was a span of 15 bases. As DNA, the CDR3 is TGTGCCAGCAGCCCTAACCTACTGAGTGAGCAGTTCTTC. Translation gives CASSPNLLSEQFF.

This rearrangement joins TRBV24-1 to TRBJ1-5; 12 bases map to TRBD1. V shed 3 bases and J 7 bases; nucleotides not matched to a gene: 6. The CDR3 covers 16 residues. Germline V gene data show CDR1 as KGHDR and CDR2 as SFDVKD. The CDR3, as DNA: TGTGCCACCAGTGATGCCGGGACAGGGGGCCAACAGCCCCAGCATTTT. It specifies CATSDAGTGGQQPQHF.

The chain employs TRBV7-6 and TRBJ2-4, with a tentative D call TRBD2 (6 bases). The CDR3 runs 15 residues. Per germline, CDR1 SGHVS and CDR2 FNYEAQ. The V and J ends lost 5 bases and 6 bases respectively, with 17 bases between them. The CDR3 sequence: CASSHGPGRTNIQYF. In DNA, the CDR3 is TGTGCCAGCAGCCATGGGCCGGGGAGGACAAACATTCAGTACTTC.

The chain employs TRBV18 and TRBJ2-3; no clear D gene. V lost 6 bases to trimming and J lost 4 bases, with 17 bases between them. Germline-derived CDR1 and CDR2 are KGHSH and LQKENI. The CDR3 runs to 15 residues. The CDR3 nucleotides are TGTGCCAGCTCCTTTGCGTCTCAACTTGCAGATACGCAGTATTTT. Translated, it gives CASSFASQLADTQYF.

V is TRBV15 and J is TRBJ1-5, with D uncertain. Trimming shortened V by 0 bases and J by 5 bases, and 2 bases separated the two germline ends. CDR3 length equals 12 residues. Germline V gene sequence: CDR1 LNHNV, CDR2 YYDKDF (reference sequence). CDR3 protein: CATSRDHQPQHF. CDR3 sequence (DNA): TGTGCCACCAGCAGAGACCATCAGCCCCAGCATTTT.

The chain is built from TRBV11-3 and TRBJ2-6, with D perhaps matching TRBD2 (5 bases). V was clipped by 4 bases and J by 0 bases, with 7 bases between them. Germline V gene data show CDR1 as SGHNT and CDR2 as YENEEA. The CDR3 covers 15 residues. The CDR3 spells CASSSGVSGANVLTF. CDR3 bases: TGTGCCAGCAGCTCCGGGGTCTCTGGGGCCAACGTCCTGACTTTC.

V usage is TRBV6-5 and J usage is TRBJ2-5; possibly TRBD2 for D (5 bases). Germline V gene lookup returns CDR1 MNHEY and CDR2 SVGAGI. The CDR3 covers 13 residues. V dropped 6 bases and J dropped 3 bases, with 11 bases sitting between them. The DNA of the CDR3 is TGTGCCAGCAGGAGGGTTCAGGAAGAGACCCAGTACTTC. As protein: CASRRVQEETQYF.

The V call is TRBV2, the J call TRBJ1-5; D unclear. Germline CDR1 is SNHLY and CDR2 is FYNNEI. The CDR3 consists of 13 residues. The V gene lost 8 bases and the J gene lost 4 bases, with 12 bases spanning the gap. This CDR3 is CASGVLGNQPQHF. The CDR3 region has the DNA TGTGCCAGCGGGGTATTGGGGAATCAGCCCCAGCATTTT.

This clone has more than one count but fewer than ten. CDR3 residues: CASSFGSSYEQYF. CDR3 bases: TGTGCCAGCAGTTTTGGGTCCTCCTACGAGCAGTACTTC. V is TRBV28 and J is TRBJ2-7; no reliable D call. Trimming pared 3 bases from V and 0 bases from J, leaving 6 bases between. Germline-derived CDR1 and CDR2 are MDHEN and SYDVKM. The CDR3 runs to 13 residues. Drawing the rest from reference TRBV28 and TRBJ2-7, the complete variable domain is DVKVTQSSRYLVKRTGEKVFLECVQDMDHENMFWYRQDPGLGLRLIYFSYDVKMKEKGDIPEGYSVSREKKERFSLILESASTNQTSMYLCASSFGSSYEQYFGPGTRLTVT.

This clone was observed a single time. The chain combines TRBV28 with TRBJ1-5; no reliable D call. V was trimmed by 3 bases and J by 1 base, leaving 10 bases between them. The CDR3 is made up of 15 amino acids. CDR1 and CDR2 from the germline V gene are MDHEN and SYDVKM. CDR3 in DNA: TGTGCCAGCAGTTTCCGGGGTCGGAGCAATCAGCCCCAGCATTTT. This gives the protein CASSFRGRSNQPQHF.

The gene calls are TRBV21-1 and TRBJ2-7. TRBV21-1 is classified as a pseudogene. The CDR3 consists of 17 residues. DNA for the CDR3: TGTGCCAGCAGCAAAGGGGGATGGAGACGAAGAACCTACGAGCAGTACTTC. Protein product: CASSKGGWRRRTYEQYF.

This CDR3 is CAWGGVTDSPLHF. In DNA, the CDR3 is TGTGCCTGGGGGGGTGTGACTGATTCACCCCTCCACTTT. This chain joins TRBV30 and TRBJ1-6; D is possibly TRBD1 (5 bases). The length of the CDR3 is 13 residues. Germline V CDR1 and CDR2: GTSNPN, SVGIG (reference sequence). Trimming pared 5 bases from V and 8 bases from J, leaving 13 bases between.

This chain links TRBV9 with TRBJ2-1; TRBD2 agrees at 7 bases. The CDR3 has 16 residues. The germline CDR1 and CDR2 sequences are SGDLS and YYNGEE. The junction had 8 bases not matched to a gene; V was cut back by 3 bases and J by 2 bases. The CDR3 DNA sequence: TGTGCCAGCAGCGGGGGGGGAGCGGGACCCTACAATGAGCAGTTCTTC. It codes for CASSGGGAGPYNEQFF.

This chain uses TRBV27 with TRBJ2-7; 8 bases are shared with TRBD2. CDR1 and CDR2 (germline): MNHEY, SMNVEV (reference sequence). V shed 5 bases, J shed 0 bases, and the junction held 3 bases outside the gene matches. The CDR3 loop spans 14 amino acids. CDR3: CASSASGSSYEQYF. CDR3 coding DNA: TGTGCCAGCAGTGCCAGCGGGAGCTCCTACGAGCAGTACTTC.

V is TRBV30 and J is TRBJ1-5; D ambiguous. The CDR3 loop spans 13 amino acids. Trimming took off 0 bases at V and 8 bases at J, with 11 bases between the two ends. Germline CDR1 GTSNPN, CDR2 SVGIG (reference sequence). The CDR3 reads CAWSVGPGEPQHF. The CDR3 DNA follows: TGTGCCTGGAGTGTCGGGCCCGGGGAGCCCCAGCATTTT.

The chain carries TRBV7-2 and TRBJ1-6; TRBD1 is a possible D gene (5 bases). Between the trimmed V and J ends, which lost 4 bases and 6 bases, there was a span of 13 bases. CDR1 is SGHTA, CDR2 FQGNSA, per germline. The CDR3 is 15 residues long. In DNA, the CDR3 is TGTGCCAGCAGCTACGCCGCGGGGGGTAATTCACCCCTCCACTTT. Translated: CASSYAAGGNSPLHF.

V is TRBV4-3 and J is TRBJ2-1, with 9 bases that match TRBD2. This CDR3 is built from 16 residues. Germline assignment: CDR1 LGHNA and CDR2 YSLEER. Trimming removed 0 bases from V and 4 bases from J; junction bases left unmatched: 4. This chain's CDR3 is CASSQDLAGRYNEQFF. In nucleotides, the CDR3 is TGCGCCAGCAGCCAAGATCTAGCGGGGCGATACAATGAGCAGTTCTTC.

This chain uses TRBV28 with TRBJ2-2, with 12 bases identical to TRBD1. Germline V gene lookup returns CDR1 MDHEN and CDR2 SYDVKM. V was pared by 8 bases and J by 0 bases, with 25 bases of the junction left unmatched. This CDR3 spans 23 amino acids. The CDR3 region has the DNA TGTGCCAGCGACGTACGGGACAGGGGGCGCCCAAATCCCCACACCGCGAACACCGGGGAGCTGTTTTTT. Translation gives CASDVRDRGRPNPHTANTGELFF. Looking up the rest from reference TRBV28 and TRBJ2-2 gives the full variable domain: DVKVTQSSRYLVKRTGEKVFLECVQDMDHENMFWYRQDPGLGLRLIYFSYDVKMKEKGDIPEGYSVSREKKERFSLILESASTNQTSMYLCASDVRDRGRPNPHTANTGELFFGEGSRLTVL.

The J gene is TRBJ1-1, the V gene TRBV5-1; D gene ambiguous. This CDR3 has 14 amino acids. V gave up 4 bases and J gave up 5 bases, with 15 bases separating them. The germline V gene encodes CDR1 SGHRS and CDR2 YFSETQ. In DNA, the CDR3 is TGCGCCAGCAGCCCCCATGGCACCGGGACTGAAGCTTTCTTT. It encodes CASSPHGTGTEAFF.

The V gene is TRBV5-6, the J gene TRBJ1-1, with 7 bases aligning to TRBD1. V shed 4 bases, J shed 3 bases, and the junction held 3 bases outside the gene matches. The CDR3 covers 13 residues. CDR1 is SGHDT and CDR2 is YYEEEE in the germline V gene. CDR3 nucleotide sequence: TGTGCCAGCAGCCTACAGGGGTACACTGAAGCTTTCTTT. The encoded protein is CASSLQGYTEAFF.

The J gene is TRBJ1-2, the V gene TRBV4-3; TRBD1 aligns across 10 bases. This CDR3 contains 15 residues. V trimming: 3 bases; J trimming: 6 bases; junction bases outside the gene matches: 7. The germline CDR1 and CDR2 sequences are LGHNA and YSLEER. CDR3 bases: TGCGCCAGCAGCCAGGGGACAGGGGCTTGGGATGGCTACACCTTC. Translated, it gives CASSQGTGAWDGYTF.

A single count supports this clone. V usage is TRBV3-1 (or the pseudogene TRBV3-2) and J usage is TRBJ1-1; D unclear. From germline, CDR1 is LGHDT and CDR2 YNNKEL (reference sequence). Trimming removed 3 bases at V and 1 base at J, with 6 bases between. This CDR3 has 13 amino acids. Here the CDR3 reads CASSHNSNTEAFF. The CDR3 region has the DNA TGTGCCAGCAGCCATAACTCGAACACTGAAGCTTTCTTT.

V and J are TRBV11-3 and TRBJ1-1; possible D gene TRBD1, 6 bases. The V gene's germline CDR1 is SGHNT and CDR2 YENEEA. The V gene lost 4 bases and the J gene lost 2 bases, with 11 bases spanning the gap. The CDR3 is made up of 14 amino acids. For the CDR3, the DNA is TGTGCCAGCAGCTCTGGACAGACCAACACTGAAGCTTTCTTT. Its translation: CASSSGQTNTEAFF. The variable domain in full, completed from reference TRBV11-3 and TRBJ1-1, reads EAGVVQSPRYKIIEKKQPVAFWCNPISGHNTLYWYLQNLGQGPELLIRYENEEAVDDSQLPKDRFSAERLKGVDSTLKIQPAELGDSAVYLCASSSGQTNTEAFFGQGTRLTVV.

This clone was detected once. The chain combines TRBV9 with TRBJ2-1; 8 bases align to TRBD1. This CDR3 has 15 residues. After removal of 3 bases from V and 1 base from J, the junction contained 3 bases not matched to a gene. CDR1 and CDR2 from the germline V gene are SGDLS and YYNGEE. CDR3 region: CASSAQGASYNEQFF. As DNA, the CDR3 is TGTGCCAGCAGCGCCCAGGGGGCATCCTACAATGAGCAGTTCTTC.